This T cell receptor (beta chain) was obtained from a study of cytomegalovirus exposure and HLA in healthy donors. V dropped 3 bases and J dropped 0 bases, with 13 bases sitting between them. The CDR3 extends over 16 amino acids. Germline CDR1 and CDR2: SGDLS and YYNGEE. Method: immunoSEQ multiplex PCR; TCRdb's copy keeps in-frame clones and lacks some. The sample includes some 260,000 clones, about 88% of them seen just once. This chain joins TRBV9 and TRBJ2-1; tentative D call: TRBD2 (6 bases). The specimen was PBMCs. This clonotype originated in a man between 18 and 29 years old in good health and CMV-seropositive. Here the CDR3 DNA reads TGTGCCAGCAGCGCCCGAGCGGGTAACTCCTACAATGAGCAGTTCTTC. The encoded protein is CASSARAGNSYNEQFF.